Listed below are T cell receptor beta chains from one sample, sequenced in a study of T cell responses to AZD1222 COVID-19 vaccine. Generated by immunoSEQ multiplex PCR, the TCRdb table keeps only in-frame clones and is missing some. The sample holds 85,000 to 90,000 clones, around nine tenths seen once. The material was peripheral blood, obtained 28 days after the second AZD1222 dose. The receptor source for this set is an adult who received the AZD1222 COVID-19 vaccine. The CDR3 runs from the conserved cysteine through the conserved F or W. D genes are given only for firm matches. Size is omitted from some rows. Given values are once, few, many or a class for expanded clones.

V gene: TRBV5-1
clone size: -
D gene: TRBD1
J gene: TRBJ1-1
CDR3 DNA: TGCGCCAGCAGCTTGGCAGGGGGGAACACTGAAGCTTTCTTT
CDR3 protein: CASSLAGGNTEAFF

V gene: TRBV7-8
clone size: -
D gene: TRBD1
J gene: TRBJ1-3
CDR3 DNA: TGTGCCAGCAGCTTAGGGGCCGGGACAGGGGAACACACCATATATTTT
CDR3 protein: CASSLGAGTGEHTIYF

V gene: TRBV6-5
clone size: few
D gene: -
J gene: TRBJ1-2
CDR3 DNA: TGTGCCAGCAGTTTCCACAACCGGGACTATGGCTACACCTTC
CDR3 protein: CASSFHNRDYGYTF

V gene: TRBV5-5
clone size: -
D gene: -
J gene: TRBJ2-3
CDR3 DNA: TGTGCCAGCAGTATAGGAGGGGGCCTCACAGATACGCAGTATTTT
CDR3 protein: CASSIGGGLTDTQYF

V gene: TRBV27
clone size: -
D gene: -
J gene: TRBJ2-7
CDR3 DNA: TGTGCCAGCAAACTACCGGGGGATTACGAGCAGTACTTC
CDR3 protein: CASKLPGDYEQYF

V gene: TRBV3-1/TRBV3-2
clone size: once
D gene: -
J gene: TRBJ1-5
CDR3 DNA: TGTGCCAGCACTGAAGGAGGGAGCAATCAGCCCCAGCATTTT
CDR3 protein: CASTEGGSNQPQHF

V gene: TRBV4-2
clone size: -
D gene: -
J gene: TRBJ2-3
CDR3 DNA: TGTGCCAGCAGCCCAGCTCCTAACCCAGGGGATACGCAGTATTTT
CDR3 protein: CASSPAPNPGDTQYF

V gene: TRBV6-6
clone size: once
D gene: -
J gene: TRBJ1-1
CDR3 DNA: TGTGCCAGCAGCCGGGGGGCGACTGAAGCTTTCTTT
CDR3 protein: CASSRGATEAFF

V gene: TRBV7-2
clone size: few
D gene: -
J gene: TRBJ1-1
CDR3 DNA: TGTGCCAGCAGCTTAGGGGGACCTCACACTGAAGCTTTCTTT
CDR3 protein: CASSLGGPHTEAFF

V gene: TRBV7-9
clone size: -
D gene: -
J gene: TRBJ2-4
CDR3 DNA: TGTGCCAGCAGCACGGAGGGGACAGTCAAAAACATTCAGTACTTC
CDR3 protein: CASSTEGTVKNIQYF

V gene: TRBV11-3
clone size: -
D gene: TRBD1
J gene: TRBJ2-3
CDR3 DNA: TGTGCCAGCAGCCCAAGGACAGGAGGAACAGATACGCAGTATTTT
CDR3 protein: CASSPRTGGTDTQYF

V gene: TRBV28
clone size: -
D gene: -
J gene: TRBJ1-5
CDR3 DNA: TGTGCCAGCAGTTTATCGGGACACAATCAGCCCCAGCATTTT
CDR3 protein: CASSLSGHNQPQHF

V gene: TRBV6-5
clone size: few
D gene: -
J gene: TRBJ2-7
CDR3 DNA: TGTGCCAGCATTCATAAGGGCAACGCCCTCTACGAGCAGTACTTC
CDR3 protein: CASIHKGNALYEQYF

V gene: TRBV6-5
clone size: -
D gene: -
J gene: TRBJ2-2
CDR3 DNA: TGTGCCAGCGAAGCGGGTGCTAACACCGGGGAGCTGTTTTTT
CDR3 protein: CASEAGANTGELFF

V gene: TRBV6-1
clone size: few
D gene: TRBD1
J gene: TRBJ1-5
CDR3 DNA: TGTGCCAGCAGTGAACAGGGGACAGGCAATCAGCCCCAGCATTTT
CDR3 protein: CASSEQGTGNQPQHF

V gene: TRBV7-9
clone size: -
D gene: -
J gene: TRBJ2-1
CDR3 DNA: TGTGCCAGCGACGCTACTTGGGCCAATGAGCAGTTCTTC
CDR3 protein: CASDATWANEQFF

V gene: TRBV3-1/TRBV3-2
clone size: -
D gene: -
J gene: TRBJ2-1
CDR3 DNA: TGTGCCAGCAGCCACGAACTAGGACATGAGCAGTTCTTC
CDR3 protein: CASSHELGHEQFF

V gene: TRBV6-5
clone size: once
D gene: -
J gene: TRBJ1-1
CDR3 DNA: TGTGCCAGCAGTTACGCTTTCAACACTGAAGCTTTCTTT
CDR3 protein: CASSYAFNTEAFF

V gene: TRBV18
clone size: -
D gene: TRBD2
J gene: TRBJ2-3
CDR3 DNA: TGTGCCAGCTCACCACCTAGACTAGCGGGAAGCACAGATACGCAGTATTTT
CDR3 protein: CASSPPRLAGSTDTQYF

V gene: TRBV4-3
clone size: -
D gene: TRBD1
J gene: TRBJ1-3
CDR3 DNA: TGCGCCAGCAGCGGCGGGACAGGGGGCGCTGGAAACACCATATATTTT
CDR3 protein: CASSGGTGGAGNTIYF

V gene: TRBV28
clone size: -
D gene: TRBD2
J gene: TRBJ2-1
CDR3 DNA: TGTGCCAGCAGTCTCCAGCGGGGGGGCCTGAATGAGCAGTTCTTC
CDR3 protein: CASSLQRGGLNEQFF

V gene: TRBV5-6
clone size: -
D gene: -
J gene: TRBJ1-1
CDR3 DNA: TGTGCCAGCAGCTTGGCCAGGAACACTGAAGCTTTCTTT
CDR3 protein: CASSLARNTEAFF

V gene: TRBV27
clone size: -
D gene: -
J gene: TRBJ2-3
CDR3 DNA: TGTGCCAGTAGTGCACGGGCTCCCAGCACAGATACGCAGTATTTT
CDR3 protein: CASSARAPSTDTQYF

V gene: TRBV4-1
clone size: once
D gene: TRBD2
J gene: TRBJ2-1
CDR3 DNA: TGCGCCAGCAGCCAAAGACTAGCGGGGGACTACAATGAGCAGTTCTTC
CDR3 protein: CASSQRLAGDYNEQFF

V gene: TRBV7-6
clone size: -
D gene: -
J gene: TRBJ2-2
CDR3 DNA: TGTGCCAGCAGCCCTACACGTATTCCGAGGGGTTATACCGGGGAGCTGTTTTTT
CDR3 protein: CASSPTRIPRGYTGELFF

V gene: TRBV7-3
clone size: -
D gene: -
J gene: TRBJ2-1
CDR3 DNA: TGTGCCAGCAGCTTCTATGTTTCTAACAATGAGCAGTTCTTC
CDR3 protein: CASSFYVSNNEQFF

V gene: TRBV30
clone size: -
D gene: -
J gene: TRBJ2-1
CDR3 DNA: TGTGCCTGGAGTTTTACCTATGGGGTAAGCTCCCACAATGAGCAGTTCTTC
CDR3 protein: CAWSFTYGVSSHNEQFF

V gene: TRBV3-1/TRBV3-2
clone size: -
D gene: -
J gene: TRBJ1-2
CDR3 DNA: TGTGCCAGCAGCCCCGAGCAGGGGCCGCGCTATGGCTACACCTTC
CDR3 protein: CASSPEQGPRYGYTF

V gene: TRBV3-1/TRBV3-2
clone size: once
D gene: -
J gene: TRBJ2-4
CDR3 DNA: TGTGCCAGCAGCCGCCTTTGGGGGGGCCAAGGCAAAAACATTCAGTACTTC
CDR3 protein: CASSRLWGGQGKNIQYF

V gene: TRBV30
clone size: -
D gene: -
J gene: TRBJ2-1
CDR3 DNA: TGTGCCTGGAGTAGTGGGCCGGGCAATGAGCAGTTCTTC
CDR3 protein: CAWSSGPGNEQFF

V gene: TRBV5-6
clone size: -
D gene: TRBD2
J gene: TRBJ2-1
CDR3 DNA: TGTGCCAGCAGCCGTGGACTAGCGGGGGGGCCGAAGTACAATGAGCAGTTCTTC
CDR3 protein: CASSRGLAGGPKYNEQFF

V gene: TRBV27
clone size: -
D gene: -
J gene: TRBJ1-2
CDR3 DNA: TGTGCCAGCAGACGCGGGGACCCCTATGGCTACACCTTC
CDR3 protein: CASRRGDPYGYTF

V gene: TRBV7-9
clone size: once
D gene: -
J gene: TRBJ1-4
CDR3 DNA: TGTGCCAGCAGCTCCTACGGGACGGACGAAAAACTGTTTTTT
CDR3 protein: CASSSYGTDEKLFF

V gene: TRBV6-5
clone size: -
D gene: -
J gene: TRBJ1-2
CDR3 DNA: TGTGCCAGCAGTACTGGGGGGGAAGGCTACACCTTC
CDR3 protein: CASSTGGEGYTF

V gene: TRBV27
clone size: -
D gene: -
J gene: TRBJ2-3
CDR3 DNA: TGTGCCAGCAGTTTAAACTCCGGTGGCAGGGGCGCAGATACGCAGTATTTT
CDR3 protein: CASSLNSGGRGADTQYF

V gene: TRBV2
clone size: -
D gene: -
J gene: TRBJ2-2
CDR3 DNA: TGTGCCAGCAGGGACCTCGTACAGGCATCCGGGGAGCTGTTTTTT
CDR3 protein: CASRDLVQASGELFF

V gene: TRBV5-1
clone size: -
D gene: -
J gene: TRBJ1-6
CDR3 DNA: TGCGCCAGCAGCCCCGACAGGCCGAATTCACCCCTCCACTTT
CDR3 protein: CASSPDRPNSPLHF

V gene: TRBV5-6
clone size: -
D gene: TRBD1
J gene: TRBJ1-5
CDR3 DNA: TGTGCCAGCAGCAGGACAGGGGAGAATCAGCCCCAGCATTTT
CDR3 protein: CASSRTGENQPQHF

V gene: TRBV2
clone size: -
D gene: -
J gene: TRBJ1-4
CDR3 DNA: TGTGCCAGTAAACGTCAGGGGACCTCGACGGAAAAACTGTTTTTT
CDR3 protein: CASKRQGTSTEKLFF

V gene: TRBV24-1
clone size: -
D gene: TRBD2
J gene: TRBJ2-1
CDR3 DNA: TGTGCCACCAGTGACCCTGGGGGACTAGCGGGAGACCCCACCGGCGATGAGCAGTTCTTC
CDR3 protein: CATSDPGGLAGDPTGDEQFF

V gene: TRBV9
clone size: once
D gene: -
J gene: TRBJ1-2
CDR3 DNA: TGTGCCAGCAGCGTACGGGTAGAGGCGAACTATGGCTACACCTTC
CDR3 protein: CASSVRVEANYGYTF